The clone carrying this T cell receptor beta chain was seen only a few times. The data were taken from a study of blood T cells in healthy people across ages. V lost 7 bases and J lost 2, with 24 bases in between. The CDR3 covers 19 residues. Germline CDR1 and CDR2: MNHNS and SASEGT. Primed by a sample-barcoded 5' primer and a J-beta primer mix, a second PCR proceeded for about 6 to 12 cycles. TCRdb re-analysed the 5' RACE reads in MiXCR, keeping a single row per CDR3 protein. The sample gives around 900,000 distinct CDR3 sequences, just over 50% of which show up once; over 20% is in the top ten. This chain joins TRBV6-1 and TRBJ2-6, with D perhaps matching TRBD1 (5 bases). Material: blood. This receptor was identified in a woman aged 55-70 years in good health. The CDR3 bases are TGTGCCAGCATTCGAAAACCGACAGCTGATCTTACTGGGGCCAACGTCCTGACTTTC. It is translated as CASIRKPTADLTGANVLTF.